A single sample gave rise to the 30 T cell receptor beta chains below, sequenced in a study of T cell changes during pregnancy in multiple sclerosis. The data were produced by immunoSEQ multiplex PCR, yet TCRdb's version contains in-frame clones alone and is incomplete. Of tens of thousands of clones detected, about 93% appear once; the ten largest clones hold roughly 0.81%. The specimen was peripheral blood, collected in the third trimester of pregnancy. The receptors come from a female donor with multiple sclerosis, enrolled in a pregnancy study.

The chain employs TRBV7-2 and TRBJ2-1; 8 nucleotides match TRBD1. Germline V CDR1 and CDR2: SGHTA, FQGNSA. This CDR3 is 15 amino acids long. The junction had 9 bases not matched to a gene; V was cut back by 5 bases and J by 6 bases. CDR3 in DNA: TGTGCCAGCAGCGTTATCACAGGGGGAAGCAATGAGCAGTTCTTC. Protein product: CASSVITGGSNEQFF.

This chain joins TRBV27 and TRBJ2-5; D is uncertain. Per the germline V gene, CDR1 is MNHEY and CDR2 is SMNVEV (reference sequence). Between the trimmed V and J ends, which lost 8 bases and 1 base, there was a span of 8 bases. The CDR3 is 12 residues long. The CDR3 DNA follows: TGTGCCAGCGGTCGCAGCCAAGAGACCCAGTACTTC. Translation: CASGRSQETQYF.

This chain uses TRBV9 with TRBJ2-3; 7 bases align to TRBD2. The trim removed 0 bases at V and 4 bases at J, leaving 11 bases unmatched. This CDR3 has 17 residues. Germline V gives CDR1 SGDLS, CDR2 YYNGEE. CDR3 region: CASSVEEGGSSPDTQYF. CDR3 sequence (DNA): TGTGCCAGCAGCGTAGAGGAGGGCGGGAGTTCGCCAGATACGCAGTATTTT.

V and J are TRBV19 and TRBJ1-4; no clear D gene. Germline assignment: CDR1 LNHDA and CDR2 SQIVND (reference sequence). The CDR3 is made up of 13 amino acids. V lost 4 bases and J lost 5, with 8 bases in between. CDR3 region: CASSTNTNEKLFF. The CDR3 DNA is TGTGCCAGTAGTACGAACACGAATGAAAAACTGTTTTTT.

The rearrangement links TRBV7-2 to TRBJ2-5; perhaps TRBD1 as D (6 bases). In germline, CDR1 is SGHTA, CDR2 FQGNSA. The V end lost 5 bases, the J end lost 4 bases, and 11 bases lay between the germline ends. This CDR3 comprises 13 residues. CDR3 DNA: TGTGCCAGCAGCCGCGACAGGTCAGAGACCCAGTACTTC. It codes for CASSRDRSETQYF.

The chain uses TRBV7-2 and TRBJ2-3, with TRBD2 identical over 7 bases. The germline V gene encodes CDR1 SGHTA and CDR2 FQGNSA. V shed 0 bases and J 5 bases; nucleotides not matched to a gene: 5. The CDR3 is 15 residues long. CDR3 coding DNA: TGTGCCAGCAGCTTAGCCAGACTAGCCCGAGATACGCAGTATTTT. Its translation: CASSLARLARDTQYF.

This clone was picked up one time. The rearrangement joins TRBV15 to TRBJ2-2, with 7 bases identical to TRBD2. Germline CDR1 and CDR2: LNHNV and YYDKDF (reference sequence). The CDR3 sequence is 16 residues long. V trimming: 6 bases; J trimming: 1 base; junction bases outside the gene matches: 8. The CDR3 DNA reads TGTGCCACCAGGGGGAGGGGCCTAAGGAACACCGGGGAGCTGTTTTTT. Translated, it gives CATRGRGLRNTGELFF.

This chain uses TRBV19 with TRBJ1-5, with no clear D. The CDR3 spans 19 residues. Trimming stripped 0 bases from V and 3 bases from J, with 21 bases between. Germline V lookup: CDR1 LNHDA, CDR2 SQIVND (reference sequence). This CDR3 is CASSIDDTDSPKYNQPQHF. The DNA of the CDR3 is TGTGCCAGTAGTATAGACGACACGGACTCCCCCAAATACAATCAGCCCCAGCATTTT.

This chain connects TRBV2 to TRBJ2-5; weak D call: TRBD1 (7 bases). This CDR3 is built from 13 residues. Between the trimmed V and J ends, which lost 6 bases and 10 bases, there was a span of 18 bases. Germline CDR1 and CDR2: SNHLY and FYNNEI. The CDR3 nucleotides read TGTGCCAGCAGCCAACAGGGGTCGGGAGACCAGTACTTC. Its translation is CASSQQGSGDQYF.

The gene calls are TRBV4-3 and TRBJ2-1; D perhaps matches TRBD2 (6 bases). The CDR3 sequence is 13 residues long. CDR1 and CDR2 from the germline V gene are LGHNA and YSLEER. The ends were cut back, 3 bases at V and 8 bases at J, with 11 bases in the middle. Here the CDR3 reads CASSHSPGDEQFF. CDR3 nucleotide sequence: TGCGCCAGCAGCCACTCCCCGGGAGATGAGCAGTTCTTC.

V gene TRBV27 combines with J gene TRBJ2-7; perhaps TRBD2 as D (6 bases). V lost 3 bases and J lost 4, with 10 bases in between. This CDR3 comprises 13 residues. Germline assignment: CDR1 MNHEY and CDR2 SMNVEV (reference sequence). CDR3 nucleotide sequence: TGTGCCAGCAGTTTCGGGAGTATGTACGAGCAGTACTTC. Protein sequence: CASSFGSMYEQYF.

V and J are TRBV7-2 and TRBJ1-1; the D gene is possibly TRBD1 (5 bases). V lost 1 base and J lost 1, with 13 bases in between. This CDR3 is 16 amino acids long. Germline values: CDR1 SGHTA, CDR2 FQGNSA. CDR3 DNA: TGTGCCAGCAGCTTAGGGTCAGGGTGGAGGAACACTGAAGCTTTCTTT. Amino acids: CASSLGSGWRNTEAFF.

This chain links TRBV4-1 with TRBJ1-1; D is unresolved. V lost 4 bases, J lost 3 bases, and 9 bases lay in between. Per germline, CDR1 MGHRA and CDR2 YSYEKL. The CDR3 has 13 amino acids. As DNA, the CDR3 is TGCGCCAGCAGCCTCACTAGGGACACTGAAGCTTTCTTT. This sequence encodes CASSLTRDTEAFF.

The V and J genes are TRBV7-2 and TRBJ2-2; perhaps TRBD1 as D (7 bases). The CDR3 loop spans 14 amino acids. V lost 5 bases, J lost 4 bases, and 11 bases lay in between. Germline CDR1 SGHTA, CDR2 FQGNSA. Here the CDR3 DNA reads TGTGCCAGCAGCGCCCAGGGGGGCACCGGGGAGCTGTTTTTT. This gives the protein CASSAQGGTGELFF.

Details on this clone: The junction shows a germline mismatch at one end, possibly a read error. The chain joins TRBV28 to TRBJ2-7; maybe TRBD2 (5 bases). This CDR3 contains 13 residues. Germline assignment: CDR1 MDHEN and CDR2 SYDVKM. The CDR3 nucleotides read TGTGCCAGCAGTTTTGACGCAATGGGTAGCGCAGACTTC. Translated: CASSFDAMGSADF.

This chain joins TRBV15 and TRBJ2-7, with 8 bases identical to TRBD1. This CDR3 contains 15 residues. J lost 6 bases, V lost 3 bases, and 10 bases had no gene match. Germline V lookup: CDR1 LNHNV, CDR2 YYDKDF (reference sequence). CDR3 in DNA: TGTGCCACCAGCAGGGATCCGGGACAGGTATCCGAGCAGTACTTC. Translation gives CATSRDPGQVSEQYF.

Only one count was recorded for this clone. The rearrangement links TRBV5-6 to TRBJ2-3, with TRBD2 matching 14 bases. V was clipped by 4 bases and J by 7 bases; unmatched bases: 14. The length of the CDR3 is 18 residues. From germline, CDR1 is SGHDT and CDR2 YYEEEE. This chain's CDR3 is CASSTGLAGGSVKNTQYF. CDR3 bases: TGTGCCAGCAGCACTGGACTAGCGGGAGGTTCCGTCAAGAATACGCAGTATTTT.

This clone was counted once. This sequence joins TRBV2 and TRBJ2-7; 9 positions match TRBD2. This CDR3 has 13 amino acids. The germline V gene encodes CDR1 SNHLY and CDR2 FYNNEI. V dropped 8 bases and J dropped 1; count of bases not matched to a gene: 3. CDR3 sequence (DNA): TGTGCCAGCCAGCGGGAGGTGTCCTACGAGCAGTACTTC. This codes for CASQREVSYEQYF.

This clone showed up just once. One end of the junction varies from germline; a read error may be responsible. This chain uses TRBV2 with TRBJ2-4, with 10 positions matching TRBD2. The CDR3 contains 12 residues. The germline gives CDR1 SNHLY, CDR2 FYNNEI. The CDR3, as DNA: TGTGCCAGCACCAGGACTAGCGGCAGCCAGGACTTC. Its translation: CASTRTSGSQDF. Complete variable domain (other parts from reference TRBV2 and TRBJ2-4): EPEVTQTPSHQVTQMGQEVILRCVPISNHLYFYWYRQILGQKVEFLVSFYNNEISEKSEIFDDQFSVERPDGSNFTLKIRSTKLEDSAMYFCASTRTSGSQDFGAGTRLSVL.

The rearrangement joins TRBV7-2 to TRBJ2-1; TRBD2 matches at 7 bases. Trimming removed 4 bases from V and 4 bases from J; junction bases left unmatched: 10. The CDR3 is made up of 16 amino acids. Germline V gene data show CDR1 as SGHTA and CDR2 as FQGNSA. CDR3 coding DNA: TGTGCCAGCAGCTCCCGCTGGCGGGGGAGTTACAATGAGCAGTTCTTC. It yields the protein CASSSRWRGSYNEQFF.

The chain carries TRBV7-2 and TRBJ1-1, with D possibly matching TRBD1 (5 bases). This CDR3 region has 18 residues. V was trimmed by 5 bases and J by 2 bases, leaving 24 bases between them. The germline gives CDR1 SGHTA, CDR2 FQGNSA. The CDR3 region has the DNA TGTGCCAGCAGCACCTATGGGATACAGGTTACAAAAAACACTGAAGCTTTCTTT. Its translation is CASSTYGIQVTKNTEAFF.

This rearrangement joins TRBV11-2 to TRBJ2-7, with D unresolved. Germline V gene lookup returns CDR1 SGHAT and CDR2 FQNNGV. Trimming left V 1 base short and J 1 base short, with 5 bases between. This CDR3 has 13 residues. The CDR3 nucleotides read TGTGCCAGCAGCTTAGGGGCGTCCTACGAGCAGTACTTC. Its translation: CASSLGASYEQYF. Full variable domain (rest looked up from reference TRBV11-2 and TRBJ2-7): EAGVAQSPRYKIIEKRQSVAFWCNPISGHATLYWYQQILGQGPKLLIQFQNNGVVDDSQLPKDRFSAERLKGVDSTLKIQPAKLEDSAVYLCASSLGASYEQYFGPGTRLTVT.

This chain joins TRBV7-7 and TRBJ2-1; 8 bases match TRBD1. Unmatched junction bases numbered 1, after V lost 2 bases and J lost 7 bases. Germline loops: CDR1 SSHAT, CDR2 FNYEAQ (reference sequence). The CDR3 has 13 residues. This CDR3 reads CASSLRQGNEQFF. CDR3 nucleotides: TGTGCCAGCAGCTTACGACAGGGGAATGAGCAGTTCTTC.

The chain combines TRBV4-1 with TRBJ2-7; no firm D call. Trimming removed 0 bases at V and 0 bases at J, with 9 bases between. The CDR3 has 15 residues. In germline, CDR1 is MGHRA, CDR2 YSYEKL. The CDR3: CASSQEQAFSYEQYF. The CDR3 DNA reads as TGCGCCAGCAGCCAAGAGCAGGCCTTCTCCTACGAGCAGTACTTC.

CDR3 region: CASSPPWTGAIEETQYF. The CDR3 DNA reads as TGCGCCAGCAGCCCACCCTGGACAGGGGCCATAGAAGAGACCCAGTACTTC. This rearrangement joins TRBV5-1 to TRBJ2-5; the match to TRBD1 covers 9 bases. CDR3 size: 17 residues. The V and J ends lost 4 bases and 3 bases, in that order; junction bases with no gene match: 13. Germline CDR1 is SGHRS and CDR2 is YFSETQ.

The chain employs TRBV4-1 and TRBJ2-7; TRBD2 aligns across 9 bases. The junction had 5 bases not matched to a gene; V was cut back by 3 bases and J by 2 bases. CDR1 and CDR2 (germline): MGHRA, YSYEKL. This CDR3 contains 15 residues. As DNA, the CDR3 is TGCGCCAGCAGCCAGACTAGCGGACACACCTACGAGCAGTACTTC. As protein: CASSQTSGHTYEQYF.

This clone was observed once. The rearrangement links TRBV7-6 to TRBJ2-1; D might be TRBD1 (5 bases). The V end lost 1 base, the J end lost 5 bases, and 9 bases lay between the germline ends. The CDR3 is 14 amino acids. The germline CDR1 and CDR2 sequences are SGHVS and FNYEAQ. The CDR3 here is CASSLGWGDNEQFF. The CDR3, as DNA: TGTGCCAGCAGCTTAGGTTGGGGCGACAATGAGCAGTTCTTC.

This rearrangement joins TRBV2 to TRBJ2-5; tentatively, D is TRBD1 (5 bases). The V gene lost 5 bases and the J gene lost 2 bases, with 9 bases spanning the gap. This CDR3 is 13 amino acids long. CDR1 and CDR2 from the germline V gene are SNHLY and FYNNEI. CDR3 DNA: TGTGCCAGCAGTCGACAGAGACAAGAGACCCAGTACTTC. Its protein product is CASSRQRQETQYF.

The V call is TRBV2, the J call TRBJ2-5; weak D call: TRBD1 (7 bases). V shed 6 bases and J shed 6 bases, with 20 bases lying between them. Germline assignment: CDR1 SNHLY and CDR2 FYNNEI. The CDR3 has 15 residues. CDR3 sequence (DNA): TGTGCCAGCAGCCCCTTTTTTGCAGGGGGGCAGACCCAGTACTTC. This translates into CASSPFFAGGQTQYF.

This sequence joins TRBV19 and TRBJ2-7; D may be TRBD1 (5 bases). The CDR3 extends over 13 amino acids. The germline CDR1 and CDR2 sequences are LNHDA and SQIVND (reference sequence). Trimming took 7 bases from V and 0 from J, leaving 10 bases between them. The CDR3 is CASTSGHSYEQYF. CDR3 bases: TGTGCCAGTACCTCTGGACACTCCTACGAGCAGTACTTC. The variable domain in full, completed from reference TRBV19 and TRBJ2-7, reads DGGITQSPKYLFRKEGQNVTLSCEQNLNHDAMYWYRQDPGQGLRLIYYSQIVNDFQKGDIAEGYSVSREKKESFPLTVTSAQKNPTAFYLCASTSGHSYEQYFGPGTRLTVT.